A single sample is the source of the 5 T cell receptor beta chains below, sequenced in a study of PD-1 blockade in classical Hodgkin lymphoma. Produced via immunoSEQ multiplex PCR; TCRdb's table is partial and in-frame only. Among about 2,900 clones, 70% were seen once, and the ten largest hold 20% to 25%. The time point was: newly diagnosed, previously untreated cHL patient sample. After thawing, PBMCs were subjected to magnetic negative selection to isolate CD8+ T cells. The material sequenced was CD8+ T cells from blood. The receptor source for this set is a human donor with classical Hodgkin lymphoma.

The CDR3 DNA reads as TGTGCCAGTAGTAGGACTAGCGGATTCACCGGGGAGCTGTTTTTT. Amino acid sequence: CASSRTSGFTGELFF. The chain recombines TRBV19 with TRBJ2-2; TRBD2 matches 10 bases. Germline V gene data show CDR1 as LNHDA and CDR2 as SQIVND (reference sequence). The ends lost 4 bases at V and 4 bases at J; junction bases unmatched: 3. The CDR3 runs to 15 residues.

The chain joins TRBV25-1 to TRBJ2-1; TRBD2 might be the D (6 bases). The CDR3 loop spans 13 amino acids. Trimming removed 8 bases at V and 10 bases at J, with 18 bases between. Germline V gene lookup returns CDR1 MGHDK and CDR2 SYGVNS. For the CDR3, the DNA is TGTGCCAGCGAAGTGGGACTCCCTGCGGAGCAGTTCTTC. Amino acid sequence: CASEVGLPAEQFF.

A few counts support this clone. The chain recombines TRBV7-9 with TRBJ2-7, with TRBD2 identical over 15 bases. Germline V gene sequence: CDR1 SEHNR, CDR2 FQNEAQ (reference sequence). The CDR3 sequence is 15 residues long. V lost 3 bases and J lost 7; bases outside the gene matches: 4. The chain's CDR3 is CASSLEGLAGGEQYF. The CDR3 DNA is TGTGCCAGCAGCTTGGAGGGACTAGCGGGAGGTGAGCAGTACTTC.

The J gene is TRBJ2-6, the V gene TRBV10-3; D gene unclear. CDR3 length: 14 residues. Germline V lookup: CDR1 ENHRY, CDR2 SYGVKD. Trimming left V 2 bases short and J 3 bases short, with 5 bases between. CDR3: CAISEAVGANVLTF. CDR3 nucleotide sequence: TGTGCCATCAGTGAGGCGGTTGGGGCCAACGTCCTGACTTTC.

V is TRBV2 and J is TRBJ1-5, with a weak D call TRBD1 (5 bases). Deletions cut 2 bases from V and 3 bases from J, with 11 bases between. The germline CDR1 and CDR2 sequences are SNHLY and FYNNEI. The CDR3 length is 15 residues. CDR3 in DNA: TGTGCCAGCAGTGAAAGGGGACGGGTCAATCAGCCCCAGCATTTT. Translating it yields CASSERGRVNQPQHF.